This T cell receptor beta chain comes out of a study of blood T cell repertoires in COVID-19. Study at large: Samples of COVID-19 (acute and convalescent) were obtained from the United States, Italy and Spain. T cells, B-cell-depleted T cells, or PBMCs provided the cDNA or gDNA that served as material.

Methods used by the authors: Amplified reference gene primers provided the basis for estimating nucleated cell counts. Sequencing used immunoSEQ multiplex PCR; TCRdb keeps in-frame clones, though not all of them. The DNA gave D and trimming, while V, J and clone size come from that table. The sample shows roughly 150,000 clones, 80% to 85% of them seen only once. In germline, CDR1 is LNHDA, CDR2 SQIVND (reference sequence). Between the trimmed V and J ends, which lost 6 bases and 4 bases, there was a span of 14 bases. CDR3 length equals 14 residues. The chain links TRBV19 to TRBJ2-3; D might be TRBD2 (5 bases). The clonotype comes from a man aged 65 to 85 with active or convalescent COVID-19. Sequencing input: peripheral blood. DNA of the CDR3: TGTGCCAGTAGACCCCCGGGGTTCTCAGATACGCAGTATTTT. It encodes CASRPPGFSDTQYF.